This entry features one T cell receptor (beta chain) sequence. Per the authors' pipeline: Amplification with reference gene primers provided the estimates of nucleated cell counts. Libraries were prepared by immunoSEQ multiplex PCR; TCRdb keeps only in-frame clonotypes and omits some of them. V and J calls and clone size come straight from that table; D and trimming were deduced from the DNA. Of tens of thousands of clones detected, roughly 80% appear once; the ten largest clones hold about 6%. This record comes from a study of blood T cell repertoires in COVID-19. About the research overall: Samples taken during acute and convalescent COVID-19 were collected in the United States, Italy and Spain. In each case, the material was cDNA or gDNA derived from T cells, B-cell-depleted T cells, or PBMCs.

Germline CDR1 and CDR2: MNHEY and SVGEGT. The V end lost 0 bases, the J end lost 6 bases, and 15 bases lay between the germline ends. CDR3 length: 15 residues. The origin of this receptor is a human donor in a cohort sampled during active or convalescent COVID-19. The chain combines TRBV6-2 or TRBV6-3 with TRBJ2-7, with a possible D match to TRBD2 (6 bases). Specimen: peripheral blood. The CDR3 bases are TGTGCCAGCAGTTACTCGCCTAGCGAGGACATCGAGCAGTACTTC. It yields the protein CASSYSPSEDIEQYF.